A single sample is the source of the 2 T cell receptor beta chains below, sequenced in a study of cytomegalovirus exposure and HLA in healthy donors. The repertoire was sequenced with immunoSEQ multiplex PCR; TCRdb's copy has only in-frame clones and lacks some. This table has tens of thousands of clones, 85% to 95% appearing once. The specimen sequenced was PBMCs. All receptors come from a man aged 18-30 years in good health and CMV-seropositive.

The count of this clone is one. The gene calls are TRBV11-2 and TRBJ2-3, with D uncertain. The CDR3 covers 15 residues. The germline V and J ends were trimmed by 3 bases and 0 bases, with 10 bases remaining between them. Looked up from germline, CDR1 is SGHAT and CDR2 is FQNNGV. The CDR3 protein is CASSFGRASTDTQYF. Written as DNA, the CDR3 is TGTGCCAGCAGCTTTGGGCGTGCTAGCACAGATACGCAGTATTTT.

This chain uses TRBV28 with TRBJ1-1; 8 positions agree with TRBD1. Germline values: CDR1 MDHEN, CDR2 SYDVKM. The V segment lost 10 bases and the J segment 6 bases; nucleotides outside the gene matches: 10. The length of the CDR3 is 13 residues. The CDR3 protein is CAIMTGVLAEAFF. CDR3 sequence (DNA): TGTGCCATAATGACAGGGGTTTTAGCTGAAGCTTTCTTT.